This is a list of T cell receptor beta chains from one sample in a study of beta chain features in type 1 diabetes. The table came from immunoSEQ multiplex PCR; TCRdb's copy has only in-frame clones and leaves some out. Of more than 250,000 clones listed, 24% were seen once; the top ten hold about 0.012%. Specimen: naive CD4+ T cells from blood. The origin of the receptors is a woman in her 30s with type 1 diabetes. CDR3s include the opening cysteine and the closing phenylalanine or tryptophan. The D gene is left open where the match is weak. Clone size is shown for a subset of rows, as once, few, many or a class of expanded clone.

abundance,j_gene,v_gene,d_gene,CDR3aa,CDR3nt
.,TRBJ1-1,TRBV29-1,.,CSIGSTDSNFEAFF,TGCAGCATTGGATCGACAGATTCTAATTTTGAAGCTTTCTTT
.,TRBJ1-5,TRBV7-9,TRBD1,CASSSGQGVQPQHF,TGTGCCAGCAGCTCCGGACAGGGGGTTCAGCCCCAGCATTTT
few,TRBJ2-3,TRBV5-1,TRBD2,CASSLSSGTDTQYF,TGCGCCAGCAGCTTGTCTAGCGGGACAGATACGCAGTATTTT
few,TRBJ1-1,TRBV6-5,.,CASSATENTEAFF,TGTGCCAGCAGTGCGACAGAAAACACTGAAGCTTTCTTT
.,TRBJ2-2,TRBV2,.,CASKQVSGTGELFF,TGTGCCAGCAAACAGGTCTCTGGCACCGGGGAGCTGTTTTTT
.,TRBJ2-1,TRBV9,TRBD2,CASSLGGGPYNEQFF,TGTGCCAGCAGCCTAGGCGGGGGACCCTACAATGAGCAGTTCTTC
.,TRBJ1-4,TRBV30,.,CAWREAWRDEKLFF,TGTGCCTGGAGAGAGGCCTGGCGAGATGAAAAACTGTTTTTT
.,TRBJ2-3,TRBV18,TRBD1,CASSPGQTSTDTQYF,TGTGCCAGCTCCCCGGGACAGACCAGCACAGATACGCAGTATTTT
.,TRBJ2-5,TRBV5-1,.,CASGRQDPGETQYF,TGCGCCAGCGGGAGACAGGACCCCGGTGAGACCCAGTACTTC
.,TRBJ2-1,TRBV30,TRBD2,CAWRLAGGSYNEQFF,TGTGCCTGGAGGCTAGCGGGAGGATCCTACAATGAGCAGTTCTTC
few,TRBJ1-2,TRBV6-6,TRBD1,CASSSGGASGYTF,TGTGCCAGCAGCTCAGGGGGCGCGAGCGGCTACACCTTC
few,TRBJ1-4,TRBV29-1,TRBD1,CSVNTGANEKLFF,TGCAGCGTTAACACAGGGGCTAATGAAAAACTGTTTTTT
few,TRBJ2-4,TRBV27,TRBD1,CASSLGQGTVQYF,TGTGCCAGCAGTTTGGGACAGGGTACTGTTCAGTACTTC
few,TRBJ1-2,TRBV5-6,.,CASSLPLRSSTDGYTF,TGTGCCAGCAGCTTGCCCCTCCGGTCTTCTACTGATGGCTACACCTTC
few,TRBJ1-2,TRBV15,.,CATSSRRESGGAVDGYTF,TGTGCCACCAGCAGTCGCAGGGAGTCCGGCGGGGCGGTGGATGGCTACACCTTC
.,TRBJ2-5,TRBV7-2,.,CASSPSDYFETQYF,TGTGCCAGCAGCCCGTCCGACTATTTTGAGACCCAGTACTTC
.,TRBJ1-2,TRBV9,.,CASSVTGANYGYTF,TGTGCCAGCAGCGTTACCGGGGCTAACTATGGCTACACCTTC
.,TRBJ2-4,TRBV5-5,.,CASSFEAKNIQYF,TGTGCCAGCAGCTTTGAGGCCAAAAACATTCAGTACTTC
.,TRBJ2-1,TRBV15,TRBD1,CATSSTGQGGHEQFF,TGTGCCACCAGCAGTACAGGACAGGGCGGCCATGAGCAGTTCTTC
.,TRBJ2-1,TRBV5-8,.,CASSFDSIYEQFF,TGTGCCAGCAGCTTCGATAGCATCTATGAGCAGTTCTTC
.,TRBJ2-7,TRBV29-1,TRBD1,CSVGQGSYEQYF,TGCAGCGTTGGACAGGGCTCCTACGAGCAGTACTTC
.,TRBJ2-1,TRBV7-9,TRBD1,CASSQGDPYNEQFF,TGTGCCAGCAGTCAGGGGGATCCCTACAATGAGCAGTTCTTC
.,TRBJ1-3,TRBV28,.,CASSLRQVTGNTIYF,TGTGCCAGCAGTTTACGACAGGTCACTGGAAACACCATATATTTT
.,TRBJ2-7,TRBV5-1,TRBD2,CASSSLSGSSYEQYF,TGCGCCAGCAGCTCACTTAGCGGGAGTTCCTACGAGCAGTACTTC
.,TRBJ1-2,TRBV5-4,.,CASRGGVNYGYTF,TGTGCCAGCAGGGGGGGGGTCAACTATGGCTACACCTTC
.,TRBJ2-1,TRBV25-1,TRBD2,CASSGISGRSYNEQFF,TGTGCCAGCAGTGGAATTAGCGGGAGGTCCTACAATGAGCAGTTCTTC
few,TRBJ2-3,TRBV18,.,CATRREDTQYF,TGTGCCACTCGGCGGGAAGATACGCAGTATTTT